This TCR beta chain was documented in a study of T-cell memory formation after mild COVID-19. The study, taken as a whole, reports: Second-wave clones that peaked on day 37 lacked confirmed SARS-CoV-2 specificity.

A few counts support this clonotype. Its antigen remains unknown. TCRdb called the 5' RACE reads again in MiXCR, with one record for every CDR3 protein. The sample lists roughly 350,000 distinct CDR3 sequences; roughly 15% were seen once. This receptor was taken from a man between 18 and 35 years old who had mild COVID-19 (a few samples of this study predate the infection). Cell type and time point are not known. Material: PBMCs or a T cell subset sorted from them (not recorded which).

CDR3 amino acids: CASSDGLGTDTQYF. DNA for the CDR3: TGTGCCAGCAGTGATGGACTAGGCACAGATACGCAGTATTTT. V gene TRBV6-4 combines with J gene TRBJ2-3; 7 bases are a match to TRBD2. This CDR3 is built from 14 residues. Germline V CDR1 and CDR2: MRHNA, SNTAGT. Germline trimming cut 3 bases from V and 1 base from J; bases unmatched to any gene: 1.